This T cell receptor beta chain was recovered during a study of T cell responses to AZD1222 COVID-19 vaccine. A word on this clone: Its specificity is unknown.

Using immunoSEQ multiplex PCR, the repertoire was profiled, and TCRdb retains in-frame clones only, with some absent. The sample contains 120,000 or so clones, roughly 91% of which appear only once. Study results and caveats: Most donors were white British, females outnumbered males, and clonal diversity was possibly underestimated.

The CDR3 loop spans 16 amino acids. Germline V gene sequence: CDR1 SNHLY, CDR2 FYNNEI. With V trimmed by 5 bases and J by 7 bases, 8 bases remained unmatched. The receptor comes from an adult in good health. Specimen: peripheral blood, collected on day 0 of MenACWY control vaccination. V usage is TRBV2 and J usage is TRBJ1-4; 12 bases line up with TRBD1. The CDR3 spells CASSSGTGGQSEKLFF. The CDR3 DNA reads as TGTGCCAGCAGTTCCGGGACAGGGGGCCAGAGTGAAAAACTGTTTTTT.